Below are 32 T cell receptor beta chains sequenced from a single sample in a study of T-cell reconstitution after alpha-beta-depleted transplantation in children. This sample's TCRbeta library carried unique molecular identifier barcodes. MiXCR was run by TCRdb on the PCR reads, yielding one entry per CDR3 protein. The sample holds about a million distinct CDR3 sequences; about 29% are singletons and the top ten take 28%. Sample: PBMCs, mostly from graft donor cells, taken 360 days after TCRalphabeta/CD19-depleted stem cell transplant. The receptor source for this set is a boy under two years old who had a stem cell transplant for SCID, so the T cells may come from the graft donor.

This clonotype was recorded at least ten times. This chain joins TRBV6-5 and TRBJ2-2, with D possibly matching TRBD2 (6 bases). CDR1 is MNHEY and CDR2 is SVGAGI in the germline V gene. The CDR3 loop spans 15 amino acids. The germline V and J ends were trimmed by 2 bases and 6 bases, with 13 bases remaining between them. The DNA for the CDR3 is TGTGCCAGCAGTTACCGTCTGGGGGGACCCGGGGAGCTGTTTTTT. As protein: CASSYRLGGPGELFF.

This clonotype appeared a few times. The V call is TRBV15, the J call TRBJ1-4; D is perhaps TRBD1 (5 bases). Germline assignment: CDR1 LNHNV and CDR2 YYDKDF (reference sequence). CDR3 size: 15 residues. V gave up 1 base and J gave up 5 bases, with 11 bases separating them. CDR3 region: CATSRAPGRNEKLFF. Here the CDR3 DNA reads TGTGCCACCAGCAGAGCCCCAGGGAGGAATGAAAAACTGTTTTTT.

This clonotype turned up a few times. This chain joins TRBV2 and TRBJ2-7; possible D gene TRBD2, 6 bases. V lost 6 bases, J lost 2 bases, and 14 bases lay in between. This CDR3 has 14 residues. Germline CDR1 SNHLY, CDR2 FYNNEI. The CDR3 DNA follows: TGTGCCAGCAGGGGGATGGGGAGGACCTACGAGCAGTACTTC. Translation: CASRGMGRTYEQYF.

J is TRBJ2-3 and V is TRBV7-9; a weak D match, TRBD2 (6 bases). V dropped 1 base and J dropped 1 base, with 12 bases sitting between them. The CDR3 is made up of 16 amino acids. Looked up from germline, CDR1 is SEHNR and CDR2 is FQNEAQ (reference sequence). The CDR3 DNA reads as TGTGCCAGCAGCTTAGGGTTGGGACTTCGCACAGATACGCAGTATTTT. This sequence encodes CASSLGLGLRTDTQYF.

The gene calls are TRBV2 and TRBJ2-3; no reliable D call. This CDR3 is 14 amino acids long. V lost 6 bases to trimming and J lost 10 bases, with 20 bases between them. The germline CDR1 and CDR2 sequences are SNHLY and FYNNEI. CDR3 nucleotide sequence: TGTGCCAGCAGCCCCGTCCCCGGGTCCGTGCCGCAGTATTTT. Protein sequence: CASSPVPGSVPQYF.

This clonotype was seen a few times. Mismatch with germline at one junction end may stem from a read error. J is TRBJ2-3 and V is TRBV12-3 or TRBV12-4, with D possibly matching TRBD2 (6 bases). This CDR3 is 10 amino acids long. The CDR3 DNA is TGTGCCAGCAGGGGGGGACTCCTCTTCTTT. Protein product: CASRGGLLFF.

There are many counts of this clonotype. The chain is built from TRBV20-1 and TRBJ2-4, with D hard to call. The CDR3 is 13 amino acids. Germline CDR1 and CDR2: DFQATT and SNEGSKA (reference sequence). Trimming took 6 bases from V and 0 from J, leaving 9 bases between them. The CDR3 loop reads CSAEFSAKNIQYF. In DNA form, the CDR3 reads TGCAGTGCAGAATTTTCAGCCAAAAACATTCAGTACTTC.

This clonotype showed up just a few times. The V and J genes are TRBV20-1 and TRBJ2-1; TRBD2 is a possible D gene (6 bases). Germline CDR1 reads DFQATT; CDR2 reads SNEGSKA (reference sequence). There are 16 residues in the CDR3. Trimming removed 5 bases at V and 3 bases at J, with 20 bases between. CDR3 in amino acids: CSAYSQTRRLYNEQFF. CDR3 in DNA: TGCAGTGCTTACTCACAGACTAGACGGCTCTACAATGAGCAGTTCTTC.

This rearrangement joins TRBV15 to TRBJ1-4; TRBD1 agrees at 8 bases. J was trimmed by 5 bases and V by 0 bases; bases with no gene match: 5. The CDR3 loop spans 16 amino acids. The germline V gene encodes CDR1 LNHNV and CDR2 YYDKDF (reference sequence). CDR3 sequence: CATSREGTGWNEKLFF. As DNA, the CDR3 is TGTGCCACCAGCAGAGAGGGGACAGGCTGGAATGAAAAACTGTTTTTT.

The sample holds a few counts of this clonotype. The chain uses TRBV4-1 and TRBJ1-5; possible D gene TRBD1, 6 bases. V was pared by 1 base and J by 0 bases, with 10 bases between. The V gene's germline CDR1 is MGHRA and CDR2 YSYEKL. CDR3 size: 16 residues. The CDR3 reads CASSQGDINSNQPQHF. CDR3 nucleotides: TGCGCCAGCAGCCAAGGGGACATTAATAGCAATCAGCCCCAGCATTTT.

This clonotype has a handful of counts. The gene calls are TRBV4-1 and TRBJ2-1; D remains unclear. In germline, CDR1 is MGHRA, CDR2 YSYEKL. The CDR3 is made up of 15 amino acids. Trimming removed 2 bases from V and 7 bases from J, with 15 bases in between. The CDR3 loop is CASSQLRAFGNEQFF. The DNA for the CDR3 is TGCGCCAGCAGCCAACTAAGGGCTTTCGGGAATGAGCAGTTCTTC.

This clonotype was detected only a few times. J is TRBJ2-7 and V is TRBV28, with D perhaps TRBD2 (6 bases). V gave up 1 base and J gave up 3 bases, with 13 bases separating them. The length of the CDR3 is 15 residues. CDR1 and CDR2 (germline): MDHEN, SYDVKM. The CDR3 reads CASSLFSGTSYEQYF. Written as DNA, the CDR3 is TGTGCCAGCAGTTTATTTAGCGGTACAAGCTACGAGCAGTACTTC.

This chain links TRBV3-1 with TRBJ2-5, with a possible D match to TRBD1 (6 bases). This CDR3 is 13 amino acids long. V dropped 8 bases and J dropped 5 bases, with 15 bases sitting between them. Germline CDR1 LGHDT, CDR2 YNNKEL (reference sequence). The CDR3 region is CASRPQGLETQYF. CDR3 in DNA: TGTGCCAGCCGCCCTCAGGGGTTGGAGACCCAGTACTTC.

This clonotype appeared a few times. The V gene is TRBV20-1, the J gene TRBJ1-5; no clear D gene. Germline values: CDR1 DFQATT, CDR2 SNEGSKA (reference sequence). Between the trimmed V and J ends, which lost 1 base and 1 base, there was a span of 5 bases. CDR3 size: 13 residues. The CDR3 nucleotides are TGCAGTGCTAGAGTGGGCAGCAATCAGCCCCAGCATTTT. Its protein product is CSARVGSNQPQHF.

This clonotype appeared once. This rearrangement joins TRBV5-1 to TRBJ2-7; a possible D gene is TRBD1 (5 bases). Germline V gene data show CDR1 as SGHRS and CDR2 as YFSETQ. V lost 1 base and J lost 4, with 15 bases in between. This CDR3 has 15 residues. Here the CDR3 DNA reads TGCGCCAGCAGCTTGCGGCCAGGGTCAAGATACGAGCAGTACTTC. It yields the protein CASSLRPGSRYEQYF.

The chain uses TRBV5-6 and TRBJ2-1; tentatively, D is TRBD2 (5 bases). V was shortened by 10 bases and J by 0 bases, with 14 bases between the two germline ends. Germline CDR1 SGHDT, CDR2 YYEEEE. This CDR3 spans 14 amino acids. CDR3 region: CASAGGSSYNEQFF. The DNA of the CDR3 is TGTGCCTCCGCGGGCGGCAGCTCCTACAATGAGCAGTTCTTC.

J is TRBJ1-1 and V is TRBV12-3 or TRBV12-4; D unresolved. Trimming removed 1 base at V and 3 bases at J, with 15 bases between. The CDR3 totals 16 residues. CDR3 coding DNA: TGTGCCAGCAGTTTAGGGTACACCAACGAGGACACTGAAGCTTTCTTT. This encodes CASSLGYTNEDTEAFF.

This chain uses TRBV20-1 with TRBJ2-7, with D tentatively TRBD2 (5 bases). Germline V gives CDR1 DFQATT, CDR2 SNEGSKA (reference sequence). V lost 5 bases and J lost 5, with 13 bases in between. The CDR3 consists of 12 residues. The CDR3: CSADISGDEQYF. In DNA form, the CDR3 reads TGCAGTGCTGACATATCCGGGGACGAGCAGTACTTC.

This clonotype was seen only a few times. The V call is TRBV4-1, the J call TRBJ2-7; D unclear. Germline-derived CDR1 and CDR2 are MGHRA and YSYEKL. The CDR3 extends over 14 amino acids. V was trimmed by 2 bases and J by 2 bases, leaving 10 bases between them. DNA for the CDR3: TGCGCCAGCAGCCAATCGTTCGTACCCTACGAGCAGTACTTC. This sequence encodes CASSQSFVPYEQYF.

The genes are TRBV20-1 and TRBJ2-6; D gene ambiguous. Germline CDR1 is DFQATT and CDR2 is SNEGSKA (reference sequence). V was shortened by 2 bases and J by 0 bases, with 5 bases between the two germline ends. The length of the CDR3 is 14 residues. CDR3 loop: CSARRDSGANVLTF. The CDR3, as DNA: TGCAGTGCTAGAAGAGACTCTGGGGCCAACGTCCTGACTTTC.

The chain combines TRBV10-3 with TRBJ1-4, with D hard to call. The V and J ends lost 4 bases and 3 bases respectively, with 6 bases between them. The CDR3 runs to 13 residues. In germline, CDR1 is ENHRY, CDR2 SYGVKD. The CDR3 loop reads CAISVGANEKLFF. Here the CDR3 DNA reads TGTGCCATCAGTGTGGGAGCTAATGAAAAACTGTTTTTT.

The chain combines TRBV4-2 with TRBJ2-3, with D tentatively TRBD2 (6 bases). This CDR3 has 17 residues. Germline CDR1 reads LGHNA; CDR2 reads YNFKEQ. Trimming left V 0 bases short and J 3 bases short, with 16 bases between. CDR3: CASSQDAVAEGTDTQYF. CDR3 bases: TGTGCCAGCAGCCAAGATGCGGTAGCGGAGGGGACAGATACGCAGTATTTT.

This clonotype turned up a few times. The J gene is TRBJ2-1, the V gene TRBV15; D possibly uses TRBD1 or TRBD2 (5 bases each). CDR3 length equals 19 residues. Germline CDR1 reads LNHNV; CDR2 reads YYDKDF (reference sequence). V lost 0 bases to trimming and J lost 0 bases, with 18 bases between them. The CDR3 region has the DNA TGTGCCACCAGCAGAGAGGTCGGGGCGGAGGAAGGCTCCTACAATGAGCAGTTCTTC. Translated: CATSREVGAEEGSYNEQFF.

This clonotype was detected once. The chain employs TRBV5-1 and TRBJ2-2; 9 positions match TRBD1. The CDR3 loop spans 17 amino acids. V trimming: 3 bases; J trimming: 2 bases; junction bases outside the gene matches: 8. Germline V gene data show CDR1 as SGHRS and CDR2 as YFSETQ. CDR3 sequence reads: CASSSPMGQGNTGELFF. CDR3 DNA: TGCGCCAGCAGCTCGCCAATGGGACAGGGTAACACCGGGGAGCTGTTTTTT. Full variable domain (remainder filled in from reference TRBV5-1 and TRBJ2-2): KAGVTQTPRYLIKTRGQQVTLSCSPISGHRSVSWYQQTPGQGLQFLFEYFSETQRNKGNFPGRFSGRQFSNSRSEMNVSTLELGDSALYLCASSSPMGQGNTGELFFGEGSRLTVL.

The chain uses TRBV7-3 and TRBJ2-2; TRBD1 matches at 7 bases. Germline CDR1 is SGHTA and CDR2 is FQGTGA. After removal of 1 base from V and 0 bases from J, the junction contained 11 bases not matched to a gene. CDR3 size: 19 residues. This chain's CDR3 is CASSLIPGTALANTGELFF. Written as DNA, the CDR3 is TGTGCCAGCAGCTTAATTCCCGGGACAGCCCTCGCGAACACCGGGGAGCTGTTTTTT.

This clonotype appeared a single time. This chain links TRBV6-1 with TRBJ2-7; no definite D call. V dropped 6 bases and J dropped 0 bases, with 15 bases sitting between them. From germline, CDR1 is MNHNS and CDR2 SASEGT. This CDR3 contains 15 residues. The DNA for the CDR3 is TGTGCCAGCAGAAACGGGTTGGACGGCTCCTACGAGCAGTACTTC. Residues: CASRNGLDGSYEQYF.

The chain is built from TRBV28 and TRBJ1-5, with D perhaps TRBD1 (6 bases). V gave up 4 bases and J gave up 6 bases, with 19 bases separating them. Germline V gives CDR1 MDHEN, CDR2 SYDVKM. The CDR3 has 16 residues. CDR3 DNA: TGTGCCAGCAGTTCCCGAGGCCCAGTGGGGGCTCAGCCCCAGCATTTT. This gives the protein CASSSRGPVGAQPQHF.

In its sample, this clonotype was seen a few times. The rearrangement joins TRBV27 to TRBJ1-2; the D gene is possibly TRBD1 (5 bases). CDR1 MNHEY and CDR2 SMNVEV come from the germline V gene (reference sequence). Trimming shortened V by 1 base and J by 8 bases, and 14 bases separated the two germline ends. The CDR3 runs 14 residues. The CDR3 loop reads CASSLFPGPDGYTF. CDR3 sequence (DNA): TGTGCCAGCAGTTTATTTCCGGGGCCCGACGGCTACACCTTC.

This clonotype was observed a few times. The CDR3 region is CSAVGTPSSYEQYF. For the CDR3, the DNA is TGCAGTGCTGTGGGGACGCCGAGCTCCTACGAGCAGTACTTC. This rearrangement joins TRBV20-1 to TRBJ2-7; D might be TRBD1 or TRBD2, each matching 5 bases. The germline V gene encodes CDR1 DFQATT and CDR2 SNEGSKA (reference sequence). The CDR3 consists of 14 residues. V was pared by 5 bases and J by 0 bases, with 14 bases between.

This clonotype turned up a few times. This sequence joins TRBV4-1 and TRBJ2-7, with D tentatively TRBD1 (7 bases). The ends were cut back, 4 bases at V and 4 bases at J, with 14 bases in the middle. The CDR3 extends over 14 amino acids. CDR1 is MGHRA, CDR2 YSYEKL, per germline. CDR3 amino acids: CASSPGGGAYEQYF. The CDR3 DNA reads TGCGCCAGCAGCCCCGGAGGGGGCGCGTACGAGCAGTACTTC.

The chain combines TRBV7-6 with TRBJ2-3; 13 bases align to TRBD2. Trimming cost V 4 bases and J 3 bases; bases outside gene matches: 7. The CDR3 is 17 amino acids. The V gene's germline CDR1 is SGHVS and CDR2 FNYEAQ. The CDR3 DNA is TGTGCCAGCAGCTCGACACTAGCGGGGGGGCTGACAGATACGCAGTATTTT. Translating gives CASSSTLAGGLTDTQYF. Variable domain in full (rest from reference TRBV7-6 and TRBJ2-3): GAGVSQSPRYKVTKRGQDVALRCDPISGHVSLYWYRQALGQGPEFLTYFNYEAQQDKSGLPNDRFSAERPEGSISTLTIQRTEQRDSAMYRCASSSTLAGGLTDTQYFGPGTRLTVL.

The table lists this clonotype with a few counts. The J gene is TRBJ2-1, the V gene TRBV5-1, with 12 bases matching TRBD2. The germline V gene has CDR1 SGHRS and CDR2 YFSETQ. V lost 0 bases, J lost 12 bases, and 7 bases stayed unmatched. This CDR3 is 15 amino acids long. Here the CDR3 reads CASSLVSLAGGTQFF. The CDR3 DNA follows: TGCGCCAGCAGCTTGGTATCGCTAGCGGGGGGGACGCAGTTCTTC.